The clone carrying this T cell receptor beta chain was counted a few times. Its antigen remains unidentified. Germline CDR1 MNHEY, CDR2 SVGEGT. With V trimmed by 4 bases and J by 0 bases, 6 bases remained unmatched. The CDR3 extends over 16 amino acids. Doses given second, at about 4 or about 12 weeks, were pooled. This specimen comes from a study of T cell responses to AZD1222 COVID-19 vaccine. Findings of the study overall: Spike-wide coverage was observed for vaccine-associated CD4 TCRs, with dominant responses at 160-218 and 743-854.

TCRdb's copy holds only in-frame clones and misses some; the assay was immunoSEQ multiplex PCR. Among 90,000 to 150,000 clones listed, 87% were seen once. The TCR sequence derives from an adult who received the AZD1222 COVID-19 vaccine. The input for sequencing was peripheral blood, taken 28 days after the second AZD1222 dose. The rearrangement uses TRBV6-2 or TRBV6-3 and TRBJ2-7, with 10 nucleotides matching TRBD2. DNA for the CDR3: TGTGCCAGCAGTTCGCCGACTAGCGGGCTCTCCTACGAGCAGTACTTC. It yields the protein CASSSPTSGLSYEQYF.